This T cell receptor beta chain was captured by sequencing in a study of identical twins. TCRdb analysed the 5' RACE reads with MiXCR anew, one entry per CDR3 protein. The sample has around 100,000 distinct CDR3 sequences; 4.5% to 6.5% are singletons. The CDR3 covers 17 residues. Germline assignment: CDR1 SEHNR and CDR2 FQNEAQ (reference sequence). V was shortened by 5 bases and J by 2 bases, with 20 bases between the two germline ends. The J gene is TRBJ2-3, the V gene TRBV7-9, with D hard to call. The receptor was derived from a woman in her 50s in good health. The sequenced sample consisted of memory T cells sorted from blood. The CDR3 DNA is TGTGCCAGCAGCGACCTGTTTGGACGTTCCTCCACAGATACGCAGTATTTT. Protein product: CASSDLFGRSSTDTQYF.